A single sample is the source of the 17 T cell receptor beta chains below, sequenced in a study of response to subunit inactivated influenza vaccine. TCRdb reanalysed the RT-PCR reads using MiXCR and keeps one entry per CDR3 protein. The sample records under 950,000 distinct CDR3 sequences, 21% being singletons. Here the sequenced sample was PBMCs from blood, taken roughly 5 days after vaccination. The receptors shown here come from a man aged 50 or older who received an inactivated influenza vaccine.

This clonotype turned up a few times. The J gene is TRBJ2-7, the V gene TRBV5-1, with 9 positions matching TRBD2. J lost 6 bases, V lost 3 bases, and 10 bases had no gene match. CDR3 length equals 15 residues. The V gene's germline CDR1 is SGHRS and CDR2 YFSETQ. The CDR3 DNA is TGCGCCAGCAGCTCTAATAGCGGGAGATACGCCGAGCAGTACTTC. It yields the protein CASSSNSGRYAEQYF.

The genes are TRBV18 and TRBJ2-2; 10 bases align to TRBD2. With V trimmed by 3 bases and J by 0 bases, 7 bases remained unmatched. CDR3 size: 18 residues. Germline assignment: CDR1 KGHSH and CDR2 LQKENI. In DNA form, the CDR3 reads TGTGCCAGCTCACCGCAAAAACTAGCGGGGACGAACACCGGGGAGCTGTTTTTT. Its protein product is CASSPQKLAGTNTGELFF.

There are many counts of this clonotype. The chain carries TRBV7-2 and TRBJ2-4, with D tentatively TRBD1 (6 bases). V was cut by 0 bases and J by 8 bases, with 11 bases left in between. The CDR3 sequence is 14 residues long. The V gene's germline CDR1 is SGHTA and CDR2 FQGNSA. The CDR3 reads CASSLAQGWYIQYF. The CDR3 DNA reads as TGTGCCAGCAGCTTAGCGCAGGGGTGGTACATTCAGTACTTC. Filled out from reference TRBV7-2 and TRBJ2-4, the complete variable domain reads GAGVSQSPSNKVTEKGKDVELRCDPISGHTALYWYRQSLGQGLEFLIYFQGNSAPDKSGLPSDRFSAERTGGSVSTLTIQRTQQEDSAVYLCASSLAQGWYIQYFGAGTRLSVL.

This chain links TRBV29-1 with TRBJ2-3; a weak D match, TRBD2 (5 bases). The CDR3 consists of 13 residues. V dropped 5 bases and J dropped 2 bases, with 11 bases sitting between them. Germline-derived CDR1 and CDR2 are SQVTM and ANQGSEA. CDR3: CSVSGTITDTQYF. In nucleotides, the CDR3 is TGCAGCGTTAGCGGCACGATCACAGATACGCAGTATTTT.

The V and J genes are TRBV20-1 and TRBJ1-1; tentatively, D is TRBD1 (5 bases). V shed 0 bases and J shed 1 base, with 15 bases lying between them. Looked up from germline, CDR1 is DFQATT and CDR2 is SNEGSKA (reference sequence). The CDR3 length is 16 residues. CDR3 loop: CSARDLIRGPNTEAFF. The CDR3 coding sequence is TGCAGTGCTAGAGATTTAATAAGGGGACCGAACACTGAAGCTTTCTTT.

This clonotype turned up a few times. This chain uses TRBV29-1 with TRBJ2-7; D may be TRBD2 (5 bases). The CDR3 is 14 amino acids. The germline gives CDR1 SQVTM, CDR2 ANQGSEA. Trimming pared 4 bases from V and 6 bases from J, leaving 19 bases between. CDR3 sequence reads: CSVGGGLVSAEQYF. Here the CDR3 DNA reads TGCAGCGTTGGAGGAGGATTAGTGTCAGCCGAGCAGTACTTC.

This chain links TRBV30 with TRBJ1-1, with D possibly matching TRBD1 (6 bases). The CDR3 loop spans 13 amino acids. CDR1 is GTSNPN, CDR2 SVGIG, per germline (reference sequence). V was trimmed by 5 bases and J by 5 bases, leaving 15 bases between them. The CDR3 sequence: CAWDKGGRTEAFF. The DNA for the CDR3 is TGTGCCTGGGACAAAGGGGGAAGGACTGAAGCTTTCTTT.

This clonotype was found a few times. The chain carries TRBV11-2 and TRBJ2-1, with TRBD2 identical over 8 bases. The CDR3 has 16 amino acids. V dropped 4 bases and J dropped 0; count of bases not matched to a gene: 5. CDR1 and CDR2 (germline): SGHAT, FQNNGV. The chain's CDR3 is CASSWLAGSSYNEQFF. CDR3 coding DNA: TGTGCCAGCAGCTGGTTAGCGGGGAGCTCCTACAATGAGCAGTTCTTC.

This clonotype was seen a handful of times. The V and J genes are TRBV6-1 and TRBJ2-1; maybe TRBD1 (6 bases). The CDR3 has 14 amino acids. CDR1 MNHNS and CDR2 SASEGT come from the germline V gene. Trimming stripped 0 bases from V and 6 bases from J, with 9 bases between. CDR3 nucleotides: TGTGCCAGCAGTGAAGCAATCAGGGGCAATGAGCAGTTCTTC. The encoded protein is CASSEAIRGNEQFF.

V gene TRBV12-3 or TRBV12-4 combines with J gene TRBJ2-7, with D unresolved. The CDR3 runs to 14 residues. The V end was cut by 3 bases, the J end by 4 bases, with 13 bases between. This CDR3 reads CASSFTTYSYEQYF. For the CDR3, the DNA is TGTGCCAGCAGTTTTACTACCTACTCATACGAGCAGTACTTC.

This clonotype was counted between two and nine times. This chain uses TRBV7-3 with TRBJ2-3; TRBD2 matches 7 bases. The CDR3 runs 15 residues. The V segment lost 1 base and the J segment 0 bases; nucleotides outside the gene matches: 1. CDR1 and CDR2 from the germline V gene are SGHTA and FQGTGA. The CDR3: CASSLMGLSTDTQYF. In nucleotides, the CDR3 is TGTGCCAGCAGCTTAATGGGACTAAGCACAGATACGCAGTATTTT.

CDR3 residues: CASSSIGTGTSGYNEQFF. CDR3 bases: TGTGCCAGCAGCTCGATAGGAACCGGGACTAGCGGATACAATGAGCAGTTCTTC. The chain couples TRBV7-6 to TRBJ2-1; 11 bases are shared with TRBD2. The CDR3 runs 18 residues. Losses at the gene ends were 4 bases for V and 4 bases for J; bases not matched to a gene: 12. Germline-derived CDR1 and CDR2 are SGHVS and FNYEAQ.

Only a few counts were recorded for this clonotype. The J gene is TRBJ1-5, the V gene TRBV4-1; no reliable D call. Germline CDR1 is MGHRA and CDR2 is YSYEKL. The CDR3 has 15 amino acids. V was pared by 3 bases and J by 1 base, with 10 bases between. CDR3 coding DNA: TGCGCCAGCAGCCATACCGGGAGAAGCAATCAGCCCCAGCATTTT. It encodes CASSHTGRSNQPQHF.

This clonotype was found a few times. The chain uses TRBV4-3 and TRBJ1-2; TRBD1 matches 12 bases. Germline-derived CDR1 and CDR2 are LGHNA and YSLEER. V shed 0 bases, J shed 8 bases, and the junction held 7 bases outside the gene matches. CDR3 length equals 16 residues. CDR3 region: CASSQDSGQGAEGYTF. CDR3 coding DNA: TGCGCCAGCAGCCAAGATTCGGGACAGGGGGCTGAGGGCTACACCTTC.

This clonotype has only a few counts. The chain uses TRBV24-1 and TRBJ2-3; unclear D gene. V was pared by 3 bases and J by 1 base, with 13 bases between. CDR1 is KGHDR and CDR2 is SFDVKD in the germline V gene. This CDR3 spans 16 amino acids. This chain's CDR3 is CATSDGGRTGTDTQYF. CDR3 DNA sequence: TGTGCCACCAGTGATGGTGGTCGCACAGGCACAGATACGCAGTATTTT.

This clonotype appeared a few times. This sequence joins TRBV29-1 and TRBJ2-7; tentatively, D is TRBD1 (5 bases). Trimming took off 1 base at V and 9 bases at J, with 10 bases between the two ends. Germline CDR1 and CDR2: SQVTM and ANQGSEA. This CDR3 has 11 residues. The chain's CDR3 is CSVEGGDRQYF. CDR3 nucleotide sequence: TGCAGCGTTGAAGGAGGAGACAGGCAGTACTTC.

This chain uses TRBV10-1 with TRBJ2-5, with 8 bases matching TRBD1. Trimming cost V 6 bases and J 5 bases; bases outside gene matches: 11. This CDR3 comprises 15 residues. CDR1 and CDR2 from the germline V gene are WNHNN and SYGVQD (reference sequence). In DNA form, the CDR3 reads TGCGCCAGCAGCGATCCGACAGGGGCGAGTGAGACCCAGTACTTC. Translation: CASSDPTGASETQYF.